Each of the 11 T cell receptor beta chains below was sequenced from the same sample in a study of blood T cells in healthy people across ages. For the second PCR, which ran for about 6 to 11 cycles, a sample-barcoded 5' primer and a J-beta primer mix were used. TCRdb re-called the 5' RACE reads through MiXCR, storing one row per CDR3 protein. The table lists about 580,000 distinct CDR3 sequences, roughly 48% of them singletons. The material sequenced was blood. The receptor source for this set is a man older than 75 in good health.

V is TRBV7-9 and J is TRBJ2-7, with TRBD2 matching 7 bases. The DNA end lines up better with TRBJ2-5; the J call may be wrong. There are 15 residues in the CDR3. Germline CDR1 SEHNR, CDR2 FQNEAQ (reference sequence). The DNA of the CDR3 is TGTGCCAGCAGCTTACGCGTTGCGGGAGACGAGACCCAGTACTTC. Amino acids: CASSLRVAGDETQYF.

The chain recombines TRBV6-2 or TRBV6-3 with TRBJ1-5; D gene ambiguous. The CDR3 is 15 amino acids. Trimming stripped 0 bases from V and 6 bases from J, with 12 bases between. Per the germline V gene, CDR1 is MNHEY and CDR2 is SVGEGT. In nucleotides, the CDR3 is TGTGCCAGCAGTTACTCAACCCCTGGAGGTCAGCCCCAGCATTTT. Amino acids: CASSYSTPGGQPQHF.

The V gene is TRBV5-1, the J gene TRBJ2-5; D perhaps matches TRBD1 (6 bases). The CDR3 totals 13 residues. The ends were cut back, 4 bases at V and 2 bases at J, with 9 bases in the middle. The V gene's germline CDR1 is SGHRS and CDR2 YFSETQ. As DNA, the CDR3 is TGCGCCAGCAGCATGGACAGACAAGAGACCCAGTACTTC. Its protein is CASSMDRQETQYF.

The chain employs TRBV27 and TRBJ2-3; TRBD1 might be the D (6 bases). Looked up from germline, CDR1 is MNHEY and CDR2 is SMNVEV (reference sequence). The V end lost 2 bases, the J end lost 1 base, and 10 bases lay between the germline ends. This CDR3 has 15 amino acids. For the CDR3, the DNA is TGTGCCAGCAGTTTAATACAGGGTGGCACAGATACGCAGTATTTT. Translation: CASSLIQGGTDTQYF.

This clonotype was picked up one time. The chain links TRBV6-1 to TRBJ2-5, with 10 bases that match TRBD1. Near its end, the DNA agrees better with TRBJ2-7, so the J call may be wrong. Germline V CDR1 and CDR2: MNHNS, SASEGT. The CDR3 length is 12 residues. The CDR3 sequence: CASTRTGGEQYF. The CDR3 DNA sequence: TGTGCCAGCACCAGGACAGGGGGCGAGCAGTACTTC.

This clonotype appeared a few times. A read error is possible here, since a much larger clone lies one base away. V and J are TRBV6-6 and TRBJ2-1; D unresolved. The tail of the sequence fits TRBJ2-7 better, so the J call may be wrong. This CDR3 is 15 amino acids long. Looked up from germline, CDR1 is MNHNY and CDR2 is SVGAGI (reference sequence). CDR3: CASSSVLSSYNEQYF. The CDR3 DNA sequence: TGTGCCAGCAGTTCGGTACTTAGCTCCTACAATGAGCAGTACTTC.

This clonotype has only a few counts. The chain combines TRBV9 with TRBJ2-5; D remains ambiguous. The V gene lost 0 bases and the J gene lost 2 bases, with 14 bases spanning the gap. Germline V gene sequence: CDR1 SGDLS, CDR2 YYNGEE. The CDR3 has 16 residues. CDR3 nucleotides: TGTGCCAGCAGCGTAGCGGTCCTCCCCCCACAAGAGACCCAGTACTTC. This encodes CASSVAVLPPQETQYF. Drawing the rest from reference TRBV9 and TRBJ2-5, the complete variable domain is DSGVTQTPKHLITATGQRVTLRCSPRSGDLSVYWYQQSLDQGLQFLIQYYNGEERAKGNILERFSAQQFPDLHSELNLSSLELGDSALYFCASSVAVLPPQETQYFGPGTRLLVL.

In this sample, this clonotype turned up many times. The rearrangement joins TRBV6-6 to TRBJ2-6; 7 bases agree with TRBD1. The germline gives CDR1 MNHNY, CDR2 SVGAGI (reference sequence). The V segment lost 2 bases and the J segment 3 bases; nucleotides outside the gene matches: 1. The CDR3 spans 15 residues. The CDR3 reads CASSYRGLGANVLTF. Here the CDR3 DNA reads TGTGCCAGCAGTTACAGGGGGCTTGGGGCCAACGTCCTGACTTTC.

This clonotype has just a few counts. V and J are TRBV7-9 and TRBJ2-5; perhaps D is TRBD1 or TRBD2 (5 bases each). The V end was cut by 1 base, the J end by 5 bases, with 8 bases between. This CDR3 region has 13 residues. Germline loops: CDR1 SEHNR, CDR2 FQNEAQ (reference sequence). As DNA, the CDR3 is TGTGCCAGCAGCTTAGGGGACGGGGAGACCCAGTACTTC. This gives the protein CASSLGDGETQYF.

The chain combines TRBV30 with TRBJ2-7; 7 nucleotides match TRBD1. J lost 5 bases, V lost 3 bases, and 10 bases had no gene match. This CDR3 has 14 amino acids. The germline V gene has CDR1 GTSNPN and CDR2 SVGIG (reference sequence). CDR3 amino acids: CAWSQGVLYDEQYF. CDR3 nucleotides: TGTGCCTGGAGCCAGGGGGTTCTCTACGACGAGCAGTACTTC. Based on the CDR3 plus reference TRBV30 and TRBJ2-7, the full variable domain is SQTIHQWPATLVQPVGSPLSLECTVEGTSNPNLYWYRQAAGRGLQLLFYSVGIGQISSEVPQNLSASRPQDRQFILSSKKLLLSDSGFYLCAWSQGVLYDEQYFGPGTRLTVT.

The rearrangement links TRBV9 to TRBJ2-7; 8 bases agree with TRBD1. V dropped 4 bases and J dropped 3; count of bases not matched to a gene: 6. The CDR3 has 14 amino acids. Germline V gives CDR1 SGDLS, CDR2 YYNGEE. CDR3 protein: CASSPRDRYYEQYF. The DNA of the CDR3 is TGTGCCAGCAGCCCCCGGGACAGGTACTACGAGCAGTACTTC.